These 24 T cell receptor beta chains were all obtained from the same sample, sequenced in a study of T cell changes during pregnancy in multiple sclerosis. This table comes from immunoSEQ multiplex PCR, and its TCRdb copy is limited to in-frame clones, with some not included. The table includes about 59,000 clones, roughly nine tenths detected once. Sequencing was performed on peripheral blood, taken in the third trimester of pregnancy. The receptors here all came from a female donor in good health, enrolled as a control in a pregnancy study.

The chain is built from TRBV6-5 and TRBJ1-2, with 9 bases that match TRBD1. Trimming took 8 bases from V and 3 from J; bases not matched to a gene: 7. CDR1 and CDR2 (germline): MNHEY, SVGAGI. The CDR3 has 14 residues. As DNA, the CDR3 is TGTGCCAGCCGGAAGGGACAGGGACACTATGGCTACACCTTC. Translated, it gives CASRKGQGHYGYTF.

CDR3 loop: CASSLRDSGANVLTF. DNA for the CDR3: TGTGCCAGCAGCTTACGGGACTCTGGGGCCAACGTCCTGACTTTC. The chain employs TRBV7-9 and TRBJ2-6; a weak D match, TRBD2 (5 bases). In germline, CDR1 is SEHNR, CDR2 FQNEAQ (reference sequence). The length of the CDR3 is 15 residues. Trimming shortened V by 2 bases and J by 0 bases, and 5 bases separated the two germline ends.

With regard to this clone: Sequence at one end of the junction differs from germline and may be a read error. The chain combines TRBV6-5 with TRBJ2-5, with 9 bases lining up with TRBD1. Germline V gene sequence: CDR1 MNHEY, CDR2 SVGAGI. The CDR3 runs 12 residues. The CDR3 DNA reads TGTGCCAGCAGTAGGGGACAGGGAGAAGAAAACTTC. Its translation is CASSRGQGEENF.

In DNA, the CDR3 is TGTGCCAGTAGTACCAGACGGGGGACTAATGAAAAACTGTTTTTT. This encodes CASSTRRGTNEKLFF. The chain is built from TRBV19 and TRBJ1-4, with D perhaps TRBD1 (5 bases). Looked up from germline, CDR1 is LNHDA and CDR2 is SQIVND (reference sequence). The CDR3 is made up of 15 amino acids. The ends were cut back, 4 bases at V and 2 bases at J, with 11 bases in the middle. Using reference TRBV19 and TRBJ1-4 for the parts outside the CDR3, the full variable domain is DGGITQSPKYLFRKEGQNVTLSCEQNLNHDAMYWYRQDPGQGLRLIYYSQIVNDFQKGDIAEGYSVSREKKESFPLTVTSAQKNPTAFYLCASSTRRGTNEKLFFGSGTQLSVL.

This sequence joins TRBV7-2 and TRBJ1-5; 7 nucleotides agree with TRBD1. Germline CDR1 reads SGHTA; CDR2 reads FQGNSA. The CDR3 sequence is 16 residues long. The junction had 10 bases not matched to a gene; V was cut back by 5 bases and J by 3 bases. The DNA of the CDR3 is TGTGCCAGCAGCCCCACAGGGGTTGGGTACAATCAGCCCCAGCATTTT. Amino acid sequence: CASSPTGVGYNQPQHF.

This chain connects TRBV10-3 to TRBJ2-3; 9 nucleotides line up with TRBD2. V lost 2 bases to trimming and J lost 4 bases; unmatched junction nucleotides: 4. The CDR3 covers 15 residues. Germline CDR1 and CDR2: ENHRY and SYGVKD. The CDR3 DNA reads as TGTGCCATCAGTGAGGGCGGGAGGGCCGCAGATACGCAGTATTTT. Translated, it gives CAISEGGRAADTQYF.

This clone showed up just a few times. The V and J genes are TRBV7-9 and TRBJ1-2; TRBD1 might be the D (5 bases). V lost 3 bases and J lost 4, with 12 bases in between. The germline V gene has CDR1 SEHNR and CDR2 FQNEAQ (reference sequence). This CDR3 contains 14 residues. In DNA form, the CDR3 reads TGTGCCAGCAGCTTCTCAGGGTCCGTCTATGGCTACACCTTC. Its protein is CASSFSGSVYGYTF.

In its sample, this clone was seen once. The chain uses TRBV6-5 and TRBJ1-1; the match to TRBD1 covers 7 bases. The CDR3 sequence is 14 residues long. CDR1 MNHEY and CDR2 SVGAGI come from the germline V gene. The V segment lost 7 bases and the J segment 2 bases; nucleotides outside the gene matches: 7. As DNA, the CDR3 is TGTGCCAGCACTTCTAGGACAGGTAACACTGAAGCTTTCTTT. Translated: CASTSRTGNTEAFF.

Here the CDR3 reads CASSPTAGGSYEQYF. CDR3 nucleotides: TGTGCCAGCAGCCCCACAGCGGGAGGCAGTTACGAGCAGTACTTC. The chain employs TRBV9 and TRBJ2-7, with 9 bases fitting TRBD2. The ends lost 4 bases at V and 4 bases at J; junction bases unmatched: 9. Germline CDR1 reads SGDLS; CDR2 reads YYNGEE. The CDR3 totals 15 residues.

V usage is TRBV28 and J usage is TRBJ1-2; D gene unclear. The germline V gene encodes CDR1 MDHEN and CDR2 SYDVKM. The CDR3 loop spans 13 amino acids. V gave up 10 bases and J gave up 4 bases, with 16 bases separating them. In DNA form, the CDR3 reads TGTGCCACCCGTACTAGAGCTCCCTATGGCTACACCTTC. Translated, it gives CATRTRAPYGYTF.

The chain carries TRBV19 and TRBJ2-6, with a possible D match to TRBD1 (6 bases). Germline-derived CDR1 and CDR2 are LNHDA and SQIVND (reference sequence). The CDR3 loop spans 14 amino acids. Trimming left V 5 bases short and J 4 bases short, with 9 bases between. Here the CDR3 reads CASSPTGGANVLTF. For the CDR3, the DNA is TGTGCCAGTAGTCCAACAGGGGGGGCCAACGTCCTGACTTTC.

The CDR3 DNA reads TGTGCCAGCAGTTTCTTGGTTGGGCAGGGAAACACCATATATTTT. Its protein is CASSFLVGQGNTIYF. The chain links TRBV28 to TRBJ1-3, with D unclear. The V gene lost 3 bases and the J gene lost 4 bases, with 13 bases spanning the gap. CDR3 length equals 15 residues. Germline-derived CDR1 and CDR2 are MDHEN and SYDVKM.

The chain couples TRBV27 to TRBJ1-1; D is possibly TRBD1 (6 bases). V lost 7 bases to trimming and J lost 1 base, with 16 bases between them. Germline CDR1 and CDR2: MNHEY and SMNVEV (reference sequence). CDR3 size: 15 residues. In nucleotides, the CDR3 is TGTGCCAGCAACGGGGGGAGGGGGAGGAACACTGAAGCTTTCTTT. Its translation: CASNGGRGRNTEAFF.

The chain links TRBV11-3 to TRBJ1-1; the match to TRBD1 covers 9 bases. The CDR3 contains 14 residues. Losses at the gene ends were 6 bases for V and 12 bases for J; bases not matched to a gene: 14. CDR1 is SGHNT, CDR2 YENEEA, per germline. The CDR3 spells CASRQAWDRDRSFF. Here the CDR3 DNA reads TGTGCCAGCAGACAGGCCTGGGACAGGGACAGGTCTTTCTTT.

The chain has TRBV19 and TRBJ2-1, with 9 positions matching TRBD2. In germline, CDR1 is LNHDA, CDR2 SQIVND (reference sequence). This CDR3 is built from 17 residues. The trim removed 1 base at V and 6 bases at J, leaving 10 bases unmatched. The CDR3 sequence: CASSIVGAGGITNEQFF. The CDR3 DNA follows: TGTGCCAGTAGTATAGTCGGAGCGGGAGGTATTACCAATGAGCAGTTCTTC.

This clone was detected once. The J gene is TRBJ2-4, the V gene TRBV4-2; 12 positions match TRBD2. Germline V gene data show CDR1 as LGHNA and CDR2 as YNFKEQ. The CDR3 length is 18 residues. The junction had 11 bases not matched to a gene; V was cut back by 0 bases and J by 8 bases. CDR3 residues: CASSQEVGLAGSGDIQYF. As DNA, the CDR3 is TGTGCCAGCAGCCAAGAAGTAGGACTAGCGGGAAGCGGAGACATTCAGTACTTC.

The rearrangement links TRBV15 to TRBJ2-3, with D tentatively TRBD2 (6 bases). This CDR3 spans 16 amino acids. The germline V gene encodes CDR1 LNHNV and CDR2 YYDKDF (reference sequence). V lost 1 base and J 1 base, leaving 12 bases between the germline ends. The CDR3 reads CATSRVAGSGTDTQYF. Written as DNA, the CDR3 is TGTGCCACCAGCAGAGTGGCGGGGTCGGGCACAGATACGCAGTATTTT. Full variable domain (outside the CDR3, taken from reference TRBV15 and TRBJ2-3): DAMVIQNPRYQVTQFGKPVTLSCSQTLNHNVMYWYQQKSSQAPKLLFHYYDKDFNNEADTPDNFQSRRPNTSFCFLDIRSPGLGDTAMYLCATSRVAGSGTDTQYFGPGTRLTVL.

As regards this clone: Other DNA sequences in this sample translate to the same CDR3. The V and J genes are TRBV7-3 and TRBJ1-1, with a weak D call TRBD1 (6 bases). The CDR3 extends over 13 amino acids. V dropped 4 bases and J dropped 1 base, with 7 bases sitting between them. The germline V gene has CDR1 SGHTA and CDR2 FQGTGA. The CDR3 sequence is CASSSQGNTEAFF. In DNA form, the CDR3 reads TGTGCCAGCAGCTCACAGGGGAACACTGAAGCTTTCTTT.

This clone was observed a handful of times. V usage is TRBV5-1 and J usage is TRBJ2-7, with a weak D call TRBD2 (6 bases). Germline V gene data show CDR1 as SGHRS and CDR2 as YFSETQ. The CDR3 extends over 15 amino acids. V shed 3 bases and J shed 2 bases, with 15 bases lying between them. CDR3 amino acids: CASSSETRPAYEQYF. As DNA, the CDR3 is TGCGCCAGCAGCTCCGAGACTAGGCCAGCCTACGAGCAGTACTTC.

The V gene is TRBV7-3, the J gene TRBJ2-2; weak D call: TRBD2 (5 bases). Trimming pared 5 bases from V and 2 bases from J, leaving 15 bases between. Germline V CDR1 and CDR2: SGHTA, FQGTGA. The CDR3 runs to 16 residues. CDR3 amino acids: CASSPSAEANTGELFF. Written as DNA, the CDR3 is TGTGCCAGCAGCCCCTCGGCGGAGGCTAACACCGGGGAGCTGTTTTTT.

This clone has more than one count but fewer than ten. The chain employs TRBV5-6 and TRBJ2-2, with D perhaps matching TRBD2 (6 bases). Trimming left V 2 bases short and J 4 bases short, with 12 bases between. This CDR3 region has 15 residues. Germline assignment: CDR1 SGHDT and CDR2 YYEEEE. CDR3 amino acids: CASSFRLVGTGELFF. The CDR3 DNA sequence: TGTGCCAGCAGCTTCCGACTAGTGGGCACCGGGGAGCTGTTTTTT. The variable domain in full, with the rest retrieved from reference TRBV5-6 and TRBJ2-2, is DAGVTQSPTHLIKTRGQQVTLRCSPKSGHDTVSWYQQALGQGPQFIFQYYEEEERQRGNFPDRFSGHQFPNYSSELNVNALLLGDSALYLCASSFRLVGTGELFFGEGSRLTVL.

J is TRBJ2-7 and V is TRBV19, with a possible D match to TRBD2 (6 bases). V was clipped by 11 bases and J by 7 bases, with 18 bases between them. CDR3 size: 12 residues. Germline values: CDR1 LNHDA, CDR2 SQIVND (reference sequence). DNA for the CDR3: TGTGCCTCCCGGGGAGGTGGGGGGGAGCAGTACTTC. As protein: CASRGGGGEQYF.

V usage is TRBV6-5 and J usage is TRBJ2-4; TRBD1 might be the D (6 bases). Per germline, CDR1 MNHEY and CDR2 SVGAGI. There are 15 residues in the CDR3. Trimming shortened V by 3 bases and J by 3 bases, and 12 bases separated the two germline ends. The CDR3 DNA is TGTGCCAGCAGTTATTTACAGGGATACAAAAACATTCAGTACTTC. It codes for CASSYLQGYKNIQYF.

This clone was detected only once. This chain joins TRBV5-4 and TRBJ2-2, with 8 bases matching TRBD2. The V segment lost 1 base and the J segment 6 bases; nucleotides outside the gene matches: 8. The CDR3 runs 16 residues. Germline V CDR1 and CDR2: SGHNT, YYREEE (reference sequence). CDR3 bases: TGTGCCAGCAGCTTGACAGCGGGAGCGGTGGCCGGGGAGCTGTTTTTT. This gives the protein CASSLTAGAVAGELFF.